The text below deals with one TCR beta chain. Its antigen is undetermined. Time point given: peripheral blood 6 weeks after treatment start. This table comes from immunoSEQ multiplex PCR, and its TCRdb copy is limited to in-frame clones, with some not included. The data show about 45,000 clones, approximately 78% seen once. These data come from a study of PD-L1 blockade in urothelial cancer. Germline V CDR1 and CDR2: LNHDA, SQIVND (reference sequence). CDR3 length: 17 amino acids. Trimming at V came to 5 bases and at J to 2 bases, leaving 10 bases not matched to a gene. Study-wide findings and caveats: The study found that durable-benefit patients expanded tumor-associated blood clones more at 3 weeks.

The V and J genes are TRBV19 and TRBJ2-7, with 12 bases identical to TRBD2. The sample here was PBMCs, taken around atezolizumab (anti-PD-L1) treatment. The source of this sequence is a man aged 55 to 70 with urothelial cancer. CDR3 in amino acids: CASSPGLAGTVTYEQYF. DNA of the CDR3: TGTGCCAGTAGTCCGGGACTAGCGGGTACTGTGACCTACGAGCAGTACTTC.